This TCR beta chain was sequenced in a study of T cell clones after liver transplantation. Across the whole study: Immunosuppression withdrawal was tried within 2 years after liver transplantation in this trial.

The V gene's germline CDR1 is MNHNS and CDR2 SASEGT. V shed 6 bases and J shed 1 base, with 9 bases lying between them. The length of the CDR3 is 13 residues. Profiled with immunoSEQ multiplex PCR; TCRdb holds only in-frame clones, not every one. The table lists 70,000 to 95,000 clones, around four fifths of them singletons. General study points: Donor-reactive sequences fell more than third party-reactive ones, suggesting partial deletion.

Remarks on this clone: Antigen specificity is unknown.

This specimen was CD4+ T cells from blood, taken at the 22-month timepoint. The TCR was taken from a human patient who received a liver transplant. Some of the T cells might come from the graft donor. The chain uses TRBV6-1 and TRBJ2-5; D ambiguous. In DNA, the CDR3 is TGTGCCAGCAGAATAGGTCTCCAAGAGACCCAGTACTTC. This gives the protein CASRIGLQETQYF.